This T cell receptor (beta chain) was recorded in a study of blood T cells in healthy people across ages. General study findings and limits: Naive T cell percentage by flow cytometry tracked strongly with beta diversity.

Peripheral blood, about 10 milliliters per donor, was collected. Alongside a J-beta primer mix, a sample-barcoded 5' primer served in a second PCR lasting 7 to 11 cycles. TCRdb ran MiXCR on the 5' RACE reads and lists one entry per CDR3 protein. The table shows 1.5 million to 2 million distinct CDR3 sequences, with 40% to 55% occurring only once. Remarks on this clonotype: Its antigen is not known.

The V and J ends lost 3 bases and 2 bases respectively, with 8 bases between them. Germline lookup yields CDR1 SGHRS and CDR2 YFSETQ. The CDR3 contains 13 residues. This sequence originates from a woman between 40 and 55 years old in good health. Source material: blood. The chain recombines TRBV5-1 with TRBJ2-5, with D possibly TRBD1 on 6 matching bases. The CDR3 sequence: CASSWQGQETQYF. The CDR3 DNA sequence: TGCGCCAGCAGCTGGCAGGGGCAAGAGACCCAGTACTTC. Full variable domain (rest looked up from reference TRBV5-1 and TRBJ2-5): KAGVTQTPRYLIKTRGQQVTLSCSPISGHRSVSWYQQTPGQGLQFLFEYFSETQRNKGNFPGRFSGRQFSNSRSEMNVSTLELGDSALYLCASSWQGQETQYFGPGTRLLVL.